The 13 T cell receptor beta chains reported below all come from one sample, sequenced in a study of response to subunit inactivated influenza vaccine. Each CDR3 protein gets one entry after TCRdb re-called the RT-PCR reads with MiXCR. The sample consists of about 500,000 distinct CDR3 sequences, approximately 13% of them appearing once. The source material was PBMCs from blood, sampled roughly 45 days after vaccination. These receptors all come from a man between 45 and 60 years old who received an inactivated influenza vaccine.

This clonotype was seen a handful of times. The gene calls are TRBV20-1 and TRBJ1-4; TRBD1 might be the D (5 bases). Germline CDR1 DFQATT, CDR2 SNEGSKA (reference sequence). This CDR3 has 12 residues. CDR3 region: CAGGTTNEKLFF. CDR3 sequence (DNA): TGCGCCGGCGGGACGACTAATGAAAAACTGTTTTTT.

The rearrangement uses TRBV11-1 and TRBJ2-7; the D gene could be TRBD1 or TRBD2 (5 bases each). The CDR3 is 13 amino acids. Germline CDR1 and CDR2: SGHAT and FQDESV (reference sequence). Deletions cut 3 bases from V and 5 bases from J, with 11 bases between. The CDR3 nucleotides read TGTGCCAGCAGCTTTACGGGGCATAACGAGCAGTACTTC. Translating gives CASSFTGHNEQYF.

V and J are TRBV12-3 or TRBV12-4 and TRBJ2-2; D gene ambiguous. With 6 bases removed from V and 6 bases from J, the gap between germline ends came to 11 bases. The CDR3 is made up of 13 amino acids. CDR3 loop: CASSPLGPGELFF. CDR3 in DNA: TGTGCCAGCAGCCCCTTGGGCCCCGGGGAGCTGTTTTTT.

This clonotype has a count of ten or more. CDR3: CASMSSGNTIYF. The CDR3, as DNA: TGTGCCAGCATGAGCTCTGGAAACACCATATATTTT. The chain employs TRBV25-1 and TRBJ1-3; D ambiguous. V lost 7 bases and J lost 0, with 4 bases in between. Germline V gives CDR1 MGHDK, CDR2 SYGVNS. The CDR3 is 12 amino acids.

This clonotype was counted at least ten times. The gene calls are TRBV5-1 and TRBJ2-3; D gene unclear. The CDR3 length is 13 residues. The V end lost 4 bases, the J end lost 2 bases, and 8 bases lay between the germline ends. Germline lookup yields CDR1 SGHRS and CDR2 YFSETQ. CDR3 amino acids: CASSPSVTDTQYF. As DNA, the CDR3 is TGCGCCAGCAGCCCGTCAGTCACAGATACGCAGTATTTT.

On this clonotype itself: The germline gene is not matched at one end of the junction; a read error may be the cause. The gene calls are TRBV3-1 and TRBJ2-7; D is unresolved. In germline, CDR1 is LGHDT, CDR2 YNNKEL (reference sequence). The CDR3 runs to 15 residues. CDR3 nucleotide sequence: TGTGCCAGCTGCCAAGAGGCGTCTTTGACACACGAGCAGTACTTC. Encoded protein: CASCQEASLTHEQYF.

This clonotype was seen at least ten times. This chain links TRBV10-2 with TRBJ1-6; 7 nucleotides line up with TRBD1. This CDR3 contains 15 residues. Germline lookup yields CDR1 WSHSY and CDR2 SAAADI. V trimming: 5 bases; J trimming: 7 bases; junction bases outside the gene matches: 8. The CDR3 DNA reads TGCGCCAGCAGTACAGGGGTTGAAAGAAATTCACCCCTCCACTTT. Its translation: CASSTGVERNSPLHF.

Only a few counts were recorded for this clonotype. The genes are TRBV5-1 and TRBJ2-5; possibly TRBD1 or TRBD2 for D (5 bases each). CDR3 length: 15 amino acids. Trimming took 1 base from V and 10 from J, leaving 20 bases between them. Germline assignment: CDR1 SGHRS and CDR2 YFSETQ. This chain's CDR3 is CASSLRVGTASHQYF. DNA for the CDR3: TGCGCCAGCAGCTTGCGCGTTGGGACCGCATCACACCAGTACTTC.

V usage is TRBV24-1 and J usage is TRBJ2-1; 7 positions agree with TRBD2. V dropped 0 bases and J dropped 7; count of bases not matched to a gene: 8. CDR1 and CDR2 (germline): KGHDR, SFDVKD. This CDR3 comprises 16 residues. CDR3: CATSDLRLAAENEQFF. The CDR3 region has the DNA TGTGCCACCAGTGATTTGAGACTAGCAGCAGAGAATGAGCAGTTCTTC.

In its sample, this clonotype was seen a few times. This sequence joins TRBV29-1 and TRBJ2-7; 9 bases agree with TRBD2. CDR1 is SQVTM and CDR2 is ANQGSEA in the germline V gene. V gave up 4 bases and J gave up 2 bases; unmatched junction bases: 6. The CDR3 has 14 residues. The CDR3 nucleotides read TGCAGCGTTGGGGTAGCGGGAGCTCCCTACGAGCAGTACTTC. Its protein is CSVGVAGAPYEQYF.

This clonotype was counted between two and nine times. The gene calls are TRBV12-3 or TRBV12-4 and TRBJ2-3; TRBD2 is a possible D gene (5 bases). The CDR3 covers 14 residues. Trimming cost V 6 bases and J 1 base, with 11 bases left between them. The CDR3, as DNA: TGTGCCAGCAGGAAGACTATGCGCACAGATACGCAGTATTTT. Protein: CASRKTMRTDTQYF.

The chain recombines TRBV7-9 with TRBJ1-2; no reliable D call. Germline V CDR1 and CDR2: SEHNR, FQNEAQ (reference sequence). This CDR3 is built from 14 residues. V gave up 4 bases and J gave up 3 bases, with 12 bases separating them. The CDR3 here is CASSSKPVYYGYTF. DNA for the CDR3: TGTGCCAGCAGCTCCAAGCCCGTATACTATGGCTACACCTTC.

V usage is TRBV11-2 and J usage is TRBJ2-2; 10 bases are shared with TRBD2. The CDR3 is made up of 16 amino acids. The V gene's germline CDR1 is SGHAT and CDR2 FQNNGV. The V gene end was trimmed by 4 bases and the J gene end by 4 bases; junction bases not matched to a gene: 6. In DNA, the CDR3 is TGTGCCAGCAGCTCCTTGCTAGCGGGGGTCACCGGGGAGCTGTTTTTT. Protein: CASSSLLAGVTGELFF.